This T cell receptor (beta chain) came from a study of CXCR3-negative and CXCR3-positive naive CD8 T cells. Carrying UMI labels, the TRB cDNA libraries were prepared through 5' RACE. TCRdb reanalyzed the 5' RACE reads, giving one entry per CDR3 protein sequence and no DNA. This table holds about 89,000 distinct CDR3 sequences. CDR3 length equals 17 residues. Turning to this clonotype: Its antigen is not known.

Points from the study as a whole: Both naive subsets carried similar amounts of surface CD5, so TCR strength was inferred from TRB CDR3 properties. Naive CXCR3-positive and CXCR3-negative cells shared TRBV-TRBJ usage; memory cells diverged. TRB CDR3s were more hydrophobic in CXCR3-positive than in CXCR3-negative naive cells.

The chain uses TRBV12-3 or TRBV12-4 and TRBJ2-4; TCRdb returns TRBD1, unconfirmable since there is no DNA. The receptor was isolated from a human donor in good health. Some clones in this sample may be carry-over from other donors' samples. Specimen: naive CXCR3+ CD8+ T cells from blood. Subset: CD45RO-CCR7+CD27+CD95- naive CD8+ T cells expressing CXCR3 (TNR3+). The CDR3 sequence: CASSLVRDRQGRNIQYF.